The 18 T cell receptor beta chains listed next were all sequenced from one sample in a study of vaccination and CD4 T cells after COVID-19. At the Johns Hopkins FTIC core, DNA taken from cultured CD4+ T cells was sequenced by way of the Oncomine TCR Beta short-read assay. TCRdb reprocessed the PCR reads with MiXCR, giving one entry per CDR3 protein. The sample lists fewer than 15,000 distinct CDR3 sequences, approximately 40% occurring once. Their cognate antigens are unknown. Treatment given: approximately 9-day PBMC culture with coronavirus spike peptide pools or control peptides (ViraFEST assay). The sequenced material came from CD4+ T cells from blood, cultured in vitro. These receptors were obtained from a human donor who had recovered from COVID-19.

The V and J genes are TRBV10-3 and TRBJ1-1, with a tentative D call TRBD1 (5 bases). This CDR3 region has 15 residues. V was pared by 0 bases and J by 1 base, with 9 bases between. Germline V gene lookup returns CDR1 ENHRY and CDR2 SYGVKD. The CDR3 loop reads CAISESGEANTEAFF. DNA for the CDR3: TGTGCCATCAGTGAGTCAGGGGAGGCGAACACTGAAGCTTTCTTT.

This clonotype was seen just once. The chain is built from TRBV18 and TRBJ2-2; D may be TRBD1 (6 bases). V lost 1 base and J 3 bases, leaving 12 bases between the germline ends. CDR1 is KGHSH, CDR2 LQKENI, per germline. This CDR3 is 16 amino acids long. This CDR3 is CASSPRVGADTGELFF. CDR3 DNA sequence: TGTGCCAGCTCACCACGGGTGGGGGCCGACACCGGGGAGCTGTTTTTT.

The genes are TRBV4-1 and TRBJ2-2; unclear D gene. Trimming left V 1 base short and J 4 bases short, with 7 bases between. Germline V CDR1 and CDR2: MGHRA, YSYEKL. This CDR3 region has 14 residues. CDR3 DNA sequence: TGCGCCAGCAGCCAAGTGAGGAGCACCGGGGAGCTGTTTTTT. This gives the protein CASSQVRSTGELFF.

The chain is built from TRBV5-1 and TRBJ1-2, with TRBD1 as a possible D gene (5 bases). The V gene lost 3 bases and the J gene lost 3 bases, with 12 bases spanning the gap. Germline V gene data show CDR1 as SGHRS and CDR2 as YFSETQ. CDR3 size: 14 residues. CDR3: CASSSSGGDYGYTF. The CDR3, as DNA: TGCGCCAGCAGCTCATCCGGAGGGGACTATGGCTACACCTTC.

This clonotype showed up just a few times. The genes are TRBV20-1 and TRBJ2-7; D ambiguous. CDR1 is DFQATT, CDR2 SNEGSKA, per germline (reference sequence). V lost 0 bases and J lost 0, with 12 bases in between. The CDR3 loop spans 15 amino acids. The CDR3 region is CSARDPATDSYEQYF. The CDR3 region has the DNA TGCAGTGCTAGAGACCCGGCCACCGACTCCTACGAGCAGTACTTC.

The table lists this clonotype with a few counts. J is TRBJ1-1 and V is TRBV7-2; 7 bases fit TRBD1. V was clipped by 1 base and J by 8 bases; unmatched bases: 4. The CDR3 length is 13 residues. In germline, CDR1 is SGHTA, CDR2 FQGNSA. This CDR3 reads CASSLGLQGEAFF. The CDR3 nucleotides read TGTGCCAGCAGCTTAGGGCTACAGGGGGAAGCTTTCTTT.

This clonotype was counted only a few times. The rearrangement joins TRBV2 to TRBJ1-1; D perhaps matches TRBD1 (5 bases). V was cut by 7 bases and J by 11 bases, with 17 bases left in between. Germline CDR1 and CDR2: SNHLY and FYNNEI. CDR3 size: 12 residues. This CDR3 reads CASNQRGYRAFF. The CDR3 nucleotides read TGTGCCAGCAATCAACGGGGGTACCGGGCTTTCTTT.

This clonotype was counted between two and nine times. The V gene is TRBV20-1, the J gene TRBJ1-3, with 7 nucleotides matching TRBD1. V was clipped by 3 bases and J by 1 base; unmatched bases: 9. The germline CDR1 and CDR2 sequences are DFQATT and SNEGSKA (reference sequence). The CDR3 is made up of 16 amino acids. The CDR3 DNA follows: TGCAGTGCTAGGACAGGGAATAGGGTATCTGGAAACACCATATATTTT. This sequence encodes CSARTGNRVSGNTIYF.

This rearrangement joins TRBV6-1 to TRBJ1-4, with TRBD1 identical over 7 bases. Germline CDR1 and CDR2: MNHNS and SASEGT. Trimming cost V 8 bases and J 0 bases; bases outside gene matches: 0. CDR3 length equals 13 residues. The CDR3 DNA sequence: TGTGCCAGCGGACAGGCAACTAATGAAAAACTGTTTTTT. Translation gives CASGQATNEKLFF.

The CDR3, as DNA: TGTGCCAGCAGTGCAAACTATGGCTACACCTTC. Encoded protein: CASSANYGYTF. The chain carries TRBV2 and TRBJ1-2; D is unclear. This CDR3 spans 11 amino acids. Germline CDR1 is SNHLY and CDR2 is FYNNEI. The germline V and J ends were trimmed by 4 bases and 2 bases, with 2 bases remaining between them.

The chain is built from TRBV5-3 and TRBJ2-7, with 7 nucleotides matching TRBD1. TRBV5-3 is an ORF; its function is uncertain. With V trimmed by 6 bases and J by 5 bases, 14 bases remained unmatched. The CDR3 covers 15 residues. In DNA form, the CDR3 reads TGTGCCAGAAACAATTACAGGGGAGTGTTCCACGAGCAGTACTTC. As protein: CARNNYRGVFHEQYF.

This clonotype was found once. The CDR3 DNA reads TGCGCCAGTAGCCCGGACCGTAATTCACCCCTCCACTTT. The encoded protein is CASSPDRNSPLHF. The chain carries TRBV10-1 and TRBJ1-6, with D unresolved. V was shortened by 9 bases and J by 6 bases, with 12 bases between the two germline ends. The CDR3 runs to 13 residues. CDR1 and CDR2 from the germline V gene are WNHNN and SYGVQD (reference sequence).

This clonotype came up a few times. V and J are TRBV4-3 and TRBJ2-2; no firm D call. V was shortened by 0 bases and J by 6 bases, with 11 bases between the two germline ends. The germline CDR1 and CDR2 sequences are LGHNA and YSLEER. The CDR3 loop spans 15 amino acids. CDR3 loop: CASSQDRMWSGELFF. For the CDR3, the DNA is TGCGCCAGCAGCCAAGATCGAATGTGGTCCGGGGAGCTGTTTTTT.

This sequence joins TRBV7-4 and TRBJ1-5; the D gene is possibly TRBD1 (6 bases). CDR1 is SGHVT, CDR2 SQSDAQ, per germline. The V end was cut by 6 bases, the J end by 1 base, with 10 bases between. This CDR3 comprises 14 residues. CDR3 sequence: CASRRRGSNQPQHF. The CDR3 DNA follows: TGTGCCAGCAGAAGGAGGGGGAGCAATCAGCCCCAGCATTTT. Using reference TRBV7-4 and TRBJ1-5 for the parts outside the CDR3, the full variable domain is GAGVSQSPRYKVAKRGRDVALRCDSISGHVTLYWYRQTLGQGSEVLTYSQSDAQRDKSGRPSGRFSAERPERSVSTLKIQRTEQGDSAVYLCASRRRGSNQPQHFGDGTRLSIL.

There are a few counts of this clonotype. The V call is TRBV7-9, the J call TRBJ1-2; TRBD1 agrees at 7 bases. Germline V gene sequence: CDR1 SEHNR, CDR2 FQNEAQ (reference sequence). This CDR3 is 12 amino acids long. J was trimmed by 12 bases and V by 1 base; bases with no gene match: 5. CDR3 in amino acids: CASSLEQGGNTF. In DNA, the CDR3 is TGTGCCAGCAGCTTAGAGCAGGGGGGCAACACCTTC.

This chain links TRBV28 with TRBJ1-6; D gene unclear. The CDR3 spans 14 residues. Germline lookup yields CDR1 MDHEN and CDR2 SYDVKM. V was pared by 2 bases and J by 4 bases, with 6 bases between. The CDR3 DNA is TGTGCCAGCAGTTTACTGTCGTATAATTCACCCCTCCACTTT. Its protein product is CASSLLSYNSPLHF.

This clonotype has more than one count but fewer than ten. The rearrangement uses TRBV20-1 and TRBJ1-1; 7 bases are a match to TRBD1. V lost 5 bases and J lost 0; bases outside the gene matches: 6. The CDR3 has 14 residues. Germline V gives CDR1 DFQATT, CDR2 SNEGSKA (reference sequence). In DNA, the CDR3 is TGCAGTGCTGGAAGGACAGGAATGAACACTGAAGCTTTCTTT. It specifies CSAGRTGMNTEAFF.

The V and J genes are TRBV20-1 and TRBJ1-5; 8 nucleotides match TRBD1. Germline CDR1 is DFQATT and CDR2 is SNEGSKA (reference sequence). J gave up 6 bases and V 7 bases, and 8 bases lay outside the gene matches. CDR3 length: 13 amino acids. CDR3 region: CSVGQGRGQPQHF. As DNA, the CDR3 is TGCAGTGTAGGACAGGGAAGGGGTCAGCCCCAGCATTTT.